The sequence of this TCR beta chain was determined in a study of blood T cell repertoires in COVID-19. Study-level information: Donors in the United States, Italy and Spain gave samples during acute or convalescent COVID-19. The cDNA or gDNA used as material had been derived from T cells, B-cell-depleted T cells, or PBMCs.

Original handling: Nucleated cell number was recorded as an estimate derived from reference gene primer amplification. Using immunoSEQ multiplex PCR, the repertoire was profiled, and TCRdb retains in-frame clones only, with some absent. Clone size and V and J calls were adopted from that table, with D and trimming inferred from the DNA. The sample lists over 55,000 clones; about 70% were seen once. This clone ranks as medium-sized. This receptor was identified in a woman aged 65 to 85 with acute or convalescent COVID-19. What was sequenced was peripheral blood.

The CDR3 DNA sequence: TGTGCCAGCAGCGAAGGGACAGGGAACTATGGCTACACCTTC. Its translation is CASSEGTGNYGYTF. The rearrangement links TRBV7-9 to TRBJ1-2; 9 bases are a match to TRBD1. Trimming cost V 5 bases and J 2 bases; bases outside gene matches: 3. CDR1 and CDR2 from the germline V gene are SEHNR and FQNEAQ (reference sequence). CDR3 size: 14 residues. The full variable domain, in which reference TRBV7-9 and TRBJ1-2 provide the parts outside the CDR3, is DTGVSQNPRHKITKRGQNVTFRCDPISEHNRLYWYRQTLGQGPEFLTYFQNEAQLEKSRLLSDRFSAERPKGSFSTLEIQRTEQGDSAMYLCASSEGTGNYGYTFGSGTRLTVV.